This TCR beta chain was captured by sequencing in a study of blood T cell repertoires in COVID-19. Study-wide background: Samples representing acute and convalescent COVID-19 were sourced from the United States, Italy and Spain. T cells, B-cell-depleted T cells, or PBMCs provided the cDNA or gDNA that served as material.

Methods used by the authors: Quantification of nucleated cells was approximated via reference gene primer amplification. Sequencing was performed with immunoSEQ multiplex PCR; in TCRdb, only in-frame clones are kept and a portion is missing. V and J calls and clone size are those listed in that table; D and trimming were worked out from the DNA. The data contain around 20,000 clones, approximately 90% of them seen just once; the ten biggest clones take up about 8.3%. The CDR3 loop spans 16 amino acids. Germline V CDR1 and CDR2: LGHNA, YNFKEQ. With 3 bases clipped from V and 4 bases from J, the junction kept 6 bases outside the gene matches.

The TCR comes from a human donor in a cohort sampled during active COVID-19. The donor label of this sample is uncertain. The chain couples TRBV4-2 to TRBJ2-1; 10 positions match TRBD2. Sequenced input: peripheral blood. This chain's CDR3 is CASSHSTSGVYNEQFF. The CDR3 DNA reads TGTGCCAGCAGCCACTCCACTAGCGGGGTATACAATGAGCAGTTCTTC.